A single T cell receptor (beta chain) is shown here with its context. These data are taken from a study of early T cells in non-severe SARS-CoV-2 infection. The germline CDR1 and CDR2 sequences are SGHRS and YFSETQ. Trimming cost V 4 bases and J 8 bases, with 21 bases left between them. The CDR3 is 16 amino acids. MiXCR, applied by TCRdb to the 5' RACE reads, yields one record per CDR3 protein. The sample consists of more than 60,000 distinct CDR3 sequences, roughly 8.7% of them appearing once. The sequence derives from an adult who was a healthcare worker with PCR-confirmed SARS-CoV-2 infection or an uninfected control (not recorded which). Specimen: whole blood. This sequence joins TRBV5-1 and TRBJ1-4; unclear D gene. The CDR3 sequence is CASSLGVHLTGEKLFF. In DNA form, the CDR3 reads TGCGCCAGCAGCCTCGGGGTCCACCTTACGGGAGAAAAACTGTTTTTT.